This section outlines one T cell receptor beta chain sequence together with its context. The data are from a study of blood T cell repertoires in COVID-19. Study as a whole: Donors in the United States, Italy and Spain gave samples during acute or convalescent COVID-19.

Original handling: Estimated nucleated cell counts came from reference gene primer amplification. Profiled with immunoSEQ multiplex PCR; TCRdb holds only in-frame clones, not every one. The V and J calls and clone size come from that table; D and trimming were worked out from the DNA. The repertoire holds over 250,000 clones, with 88% as singletons. The germline V gene has CDR1 LGHNA and CDR2 YNFKEQ. With 0 bases removed from V and 6 bases from J, the gap between germline ends came to 11 bases. The CDR3 extends over 15 amino acids. This TCR was sampled from a man in his 60s who had recovered from COVID-19. The sequenced material came from peripheral blood. The chain joins TRBV4-2 to TRBJ1-4, with D possibly matching TRBD1 (6 bases). CDR3 bases: TGTGCCAGCAGCCAAGAGGGGGCGGTTTATGAAAAACTGTTTTTT. This translates into CASSQEGAVYEKLFF.